One T cell receptor (beta chain) is described in this entry. The data were taken from a study of memory CD4+ T cells and cytomegalovirus serostatus. Data came from immunoSEQ multiplex PCR; TCRdb stores just in-frame clones and leaves some out. The table includes about 100,000 clones, roughly 80% detected once. Single viable CD3+CD4+CD8-CD45RO+ cells were sorted as the memory CD4+ T cells. V was cut by 5 bases and J by 4 bases, with 15 bases left in between. Germline-derived CDR1 and CDR2 are SGHTA and FQGTGA. The CDR3 is 15 residues long. Sequenced input: memory CD4+ T cells from blood. This clonotype was obtained from an adult in good health and CMV-seropositive. The chain combines TRBV7-3 with TRBJ2-1; D unresolved. For the CDR3, the DNA is TGTGCCAGCAGCGTCGTAACGTCCGGGTACAATGAGCAGTTCTTC. Translating gives CASSVVTSGYNEQFF.